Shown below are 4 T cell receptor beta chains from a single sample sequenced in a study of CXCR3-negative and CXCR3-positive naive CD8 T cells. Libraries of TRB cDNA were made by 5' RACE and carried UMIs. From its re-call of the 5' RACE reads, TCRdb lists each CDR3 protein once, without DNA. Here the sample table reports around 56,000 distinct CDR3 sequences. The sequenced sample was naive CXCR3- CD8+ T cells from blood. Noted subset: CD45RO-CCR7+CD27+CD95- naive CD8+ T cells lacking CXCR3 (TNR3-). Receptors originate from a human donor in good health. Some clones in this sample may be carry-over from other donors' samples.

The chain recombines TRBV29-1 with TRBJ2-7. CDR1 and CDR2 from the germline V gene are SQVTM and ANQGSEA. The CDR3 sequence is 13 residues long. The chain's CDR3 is CSAKLGSAYEQYF.

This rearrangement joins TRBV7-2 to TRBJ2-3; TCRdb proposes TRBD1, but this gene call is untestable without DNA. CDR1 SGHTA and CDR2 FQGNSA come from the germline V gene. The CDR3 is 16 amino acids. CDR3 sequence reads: CASSGGWGGFTDTQYF.

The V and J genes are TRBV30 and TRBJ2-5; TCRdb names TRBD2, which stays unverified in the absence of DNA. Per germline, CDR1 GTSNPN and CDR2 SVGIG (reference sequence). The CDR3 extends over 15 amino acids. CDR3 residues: CAWTNPGLGEETQYF.

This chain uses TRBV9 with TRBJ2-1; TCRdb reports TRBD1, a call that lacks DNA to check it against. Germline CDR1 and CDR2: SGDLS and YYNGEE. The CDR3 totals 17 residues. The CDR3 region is CASSPRTRDRGYNEQFF.